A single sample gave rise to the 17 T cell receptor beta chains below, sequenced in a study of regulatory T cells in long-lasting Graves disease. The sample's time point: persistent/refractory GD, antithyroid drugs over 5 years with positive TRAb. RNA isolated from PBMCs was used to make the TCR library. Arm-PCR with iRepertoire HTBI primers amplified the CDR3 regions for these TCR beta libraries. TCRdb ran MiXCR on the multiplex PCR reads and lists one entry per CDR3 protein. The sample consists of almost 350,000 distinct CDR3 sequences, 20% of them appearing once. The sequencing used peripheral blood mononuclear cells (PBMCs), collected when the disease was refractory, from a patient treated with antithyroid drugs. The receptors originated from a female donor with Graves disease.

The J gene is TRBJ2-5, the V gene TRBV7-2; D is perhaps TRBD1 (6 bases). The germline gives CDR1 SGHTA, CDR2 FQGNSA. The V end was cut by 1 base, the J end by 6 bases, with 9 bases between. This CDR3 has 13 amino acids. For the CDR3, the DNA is TGTGCCAGCAGCTTAGTGACAGGAAAGACCCAGTACTTC. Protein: CASSLVTGKTQYF.

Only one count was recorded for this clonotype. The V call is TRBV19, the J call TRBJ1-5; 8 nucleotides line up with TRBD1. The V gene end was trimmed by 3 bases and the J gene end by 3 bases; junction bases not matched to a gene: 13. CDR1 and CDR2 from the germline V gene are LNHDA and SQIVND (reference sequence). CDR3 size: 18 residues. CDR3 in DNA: TGTGCCAGTAGTATGGTCCGGATCAGGGGGCGGAACAATCAGCCCCAGCATTTT. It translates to CASSMVRIRGRNNQPQHF. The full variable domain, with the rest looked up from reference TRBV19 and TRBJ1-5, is DGGITQSPKYLFRKEGQNVTLSCEQNLNHDAMYWYRQDPGQGLRLIYYSQIVNDFQKGDIAEGYSVSREKKESFPLTVTSAQKNPTAFYLCASSMVRIRGRNNQPQHFGDGTRLSIL.

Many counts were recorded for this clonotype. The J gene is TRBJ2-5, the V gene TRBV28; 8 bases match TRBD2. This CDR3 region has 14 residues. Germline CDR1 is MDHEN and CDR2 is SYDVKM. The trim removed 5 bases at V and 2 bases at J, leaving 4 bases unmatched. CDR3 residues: CASSELAEQETQYF. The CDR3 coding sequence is TGTGCCAGCAGTGAACTAGCGGAGCAAGAGACCCAGTACTTC.

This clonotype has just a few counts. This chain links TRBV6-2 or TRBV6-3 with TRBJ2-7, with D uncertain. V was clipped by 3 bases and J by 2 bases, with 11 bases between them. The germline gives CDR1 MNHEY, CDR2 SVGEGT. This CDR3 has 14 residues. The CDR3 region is CASSYEDGAYEQYF. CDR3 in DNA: TGTGCCAGCAGTTATGAGGACGGAGCCTACGAGCAGTACTTC.

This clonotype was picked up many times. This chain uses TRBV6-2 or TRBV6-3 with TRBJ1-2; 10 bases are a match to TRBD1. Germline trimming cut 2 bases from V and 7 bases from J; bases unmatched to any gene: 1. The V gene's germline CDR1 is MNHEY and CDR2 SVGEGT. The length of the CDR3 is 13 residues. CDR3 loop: CASSYGQGVGYTF. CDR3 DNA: TGTGCCAGCAGTTACGGACAGGGGGTTGGCTACACCTTC.

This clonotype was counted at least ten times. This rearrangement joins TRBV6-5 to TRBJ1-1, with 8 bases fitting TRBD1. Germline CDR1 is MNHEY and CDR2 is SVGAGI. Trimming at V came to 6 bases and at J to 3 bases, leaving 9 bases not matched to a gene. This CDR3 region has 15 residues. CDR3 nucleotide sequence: TGTGCCAGCAGATACCACAGGGGGAAGGACACTGAAGCTTTCTTT. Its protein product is CASRYHRGKDTEAFF.

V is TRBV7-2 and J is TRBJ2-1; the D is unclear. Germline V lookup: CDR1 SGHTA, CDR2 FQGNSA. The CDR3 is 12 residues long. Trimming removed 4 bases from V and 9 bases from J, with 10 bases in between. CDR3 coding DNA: TGTGCCAGCAGCTCCCGACTTCTTGAGCAGTTCTTC. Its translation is CASSSRLLEQFF.

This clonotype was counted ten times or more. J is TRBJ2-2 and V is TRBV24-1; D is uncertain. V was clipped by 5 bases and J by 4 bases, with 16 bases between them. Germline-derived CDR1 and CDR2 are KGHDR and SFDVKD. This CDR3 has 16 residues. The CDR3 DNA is TGTGCCACCAGTGGGGCGACGTCCTACGTCACCGGGGAGCTGTTTTTT. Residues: CATSGATSYVTGELFF.

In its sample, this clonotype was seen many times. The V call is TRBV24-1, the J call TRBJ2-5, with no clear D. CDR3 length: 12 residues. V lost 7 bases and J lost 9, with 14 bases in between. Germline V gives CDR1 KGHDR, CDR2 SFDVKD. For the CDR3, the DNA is TGTGCCACCAGCCAAACCGCTGGGGCCCAGTACTTC. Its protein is CATSQTAGAQYF.

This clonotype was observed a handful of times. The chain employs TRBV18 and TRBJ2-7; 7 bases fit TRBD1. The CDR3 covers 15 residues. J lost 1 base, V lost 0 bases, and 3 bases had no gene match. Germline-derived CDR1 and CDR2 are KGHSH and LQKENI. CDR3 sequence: CASSPPGQSSYEQYF. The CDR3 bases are TGTGCCAGCTCACCACCGGGACAGTCGTCCTACGAGCAGTACTTC.

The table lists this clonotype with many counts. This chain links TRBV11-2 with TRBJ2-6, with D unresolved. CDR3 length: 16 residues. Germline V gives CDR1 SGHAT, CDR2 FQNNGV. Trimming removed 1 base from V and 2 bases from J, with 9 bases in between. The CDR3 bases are TGTGCCAGCAGCTTAGTTTGGAATACTGGGGCCAACGTCCTGACTTTC. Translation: CASSLVWNTGANVLTF.

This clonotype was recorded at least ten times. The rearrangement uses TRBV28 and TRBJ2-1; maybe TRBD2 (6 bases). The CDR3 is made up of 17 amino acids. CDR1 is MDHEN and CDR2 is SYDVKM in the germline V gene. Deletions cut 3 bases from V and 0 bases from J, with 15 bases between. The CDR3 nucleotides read TGTGCCAGCAGTTTCCCCCTTCGCGGGATCTCCTACAATGAGCAGTTCTTC. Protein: CASSFPLRGISYNEQFF.

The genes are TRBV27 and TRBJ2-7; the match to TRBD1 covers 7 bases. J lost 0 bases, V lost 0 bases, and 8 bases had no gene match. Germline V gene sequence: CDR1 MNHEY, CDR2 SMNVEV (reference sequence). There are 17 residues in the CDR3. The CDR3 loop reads CASSLSMGDSPSYEQYF. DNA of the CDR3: TGTGCCAGCAGTTTATCGATGGGGGACAGCCCCTCCTACGAGCAGTACTTC.

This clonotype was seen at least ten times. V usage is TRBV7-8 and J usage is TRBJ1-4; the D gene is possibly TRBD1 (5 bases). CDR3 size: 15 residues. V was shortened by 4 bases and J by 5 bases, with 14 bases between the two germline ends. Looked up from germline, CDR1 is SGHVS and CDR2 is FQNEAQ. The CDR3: CASSSWGTKNEKLFF. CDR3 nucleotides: TGTGCCAGCAGCTCGTGGGGGACTAAAAATGAAAAACTGTTTTTT.

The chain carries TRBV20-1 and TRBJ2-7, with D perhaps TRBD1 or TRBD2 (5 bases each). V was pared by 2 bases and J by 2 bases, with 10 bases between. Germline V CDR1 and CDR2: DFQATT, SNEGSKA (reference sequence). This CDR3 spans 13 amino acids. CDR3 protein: CSARTGATYEQYF. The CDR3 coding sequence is TGCAGTGCTAGAACCGGGGCTACCTACGAGCAGTACTTC.

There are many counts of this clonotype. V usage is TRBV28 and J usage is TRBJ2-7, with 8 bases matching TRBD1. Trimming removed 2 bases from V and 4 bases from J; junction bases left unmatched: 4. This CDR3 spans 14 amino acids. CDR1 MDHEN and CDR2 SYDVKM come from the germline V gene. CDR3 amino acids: CASSLQGAFYEQYF. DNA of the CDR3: TGTGCCAGCAGTTTACAGGGGGCGTTTTACGAGCAGTACTTC.

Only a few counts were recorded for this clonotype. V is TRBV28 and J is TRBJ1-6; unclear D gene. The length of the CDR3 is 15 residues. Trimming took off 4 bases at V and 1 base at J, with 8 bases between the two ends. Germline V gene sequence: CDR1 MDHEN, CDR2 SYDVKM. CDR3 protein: CASSSEWSYNSPLHF. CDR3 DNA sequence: TGTGCCAGCAGTTCAGAGTGGTCCTATAATTCACCCCTCCACTTT. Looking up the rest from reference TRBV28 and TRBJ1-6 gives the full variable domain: DVKVTQSSRYLVKRTGEKVFLECVQDMDHENMFWYRQDPGLGLRLIYFSYDVKMKEKGDIPEGYSVSREKKERFSLILESASTNQTSMYLCASSSEWSYNSPLHFGNGTRLTVT.